The subject of this entry is one TCR beta chain. This sample is drawn from a study of blood T cell repertoires in COVID-19. Germline CDR1 and CDR2: SGHTA and FQGNSA. This CDR3 is built from 15 residues. V dropped 0 bases and J dropped 6 bases, with 13 bases sitting between them. Clones were read by immunoSEQ multiplex PCR, and TCRdb kept only the in-frame ones, dropping some. This sample has hundreds of thousands of clones; around nine tenths occur once, and the top ten carry approximately 1.5%. The sample consisted of PBMCs or T cells enriched from blood (not recorded which). The chain joins TRBV7-2 to TRBJ2-3; no definite D call. The TCR sequence derives from a woman aged 18 to 35 who had been exposed to COVID-19. The CDR3 is CASSLAYGPRDTQYF. The CDR3, as DNA: TGTGCCAGCAGCTTAGCATACGGTCCACGGGATACGCAGTATTTT.